A selection of T cell receptor beta chains follows, all from one sample in a study of T cell repertoires in cytomegalovirus infection. In TCRdb, the reads were re-called with MiXCR into one record per CDR3 protein. The sample holds 740,000 or so distinct CDR3 sequences; roughly a third are singletons and the top ten take more than 2.5%. Material: PBMCs. All receptors come from a human donor in good health (CMV status not recorded). Some clones in this sample may be carry-over from other donors' samples. The CDR3 runs from the conserved cysteine through the conserved F or W. D genes are given only for firm matches. A clone size is listed for some rows: how often the clone was seen (once, few, many), or a class if it is expanded.

d_gene: TRBD2
v_gene: TRBV7-6
j_gene: TRBJ2-5
abundance: many
CDR3nt: TGTGCCAGCAGCACCTGGACTAGCGGAGAGACCCAGTACTTC
CDR3aa: CASSTWTSGETQYF

d_gene: NA
v_gene: TRBV7-2
j_gene: TRBJ1-4
abundance: many
CDR3nt: TGTGCCAGCAGCTACGACAGAGGAAGGGATGAAAAACTGTTTTTT
CDR3aa: CASSYDRGRDEKLFF

d_gene: TRBD2
v_gene: TRBV12-3/TRBV12-4
j_gene: TRBJ2-1
abundance: few
CDR3nt: TGTGCCAGCAGTTTATTTATTGCGGGAGGGGATGAGCAGTTCTTC
CDR3aa: CASSLFIAGGDEQFF

d_gene: TRBD2
v_gene: TRBV12-3/TRBV12-4
j_gene: TRBJ2-3
abundance: few
CDR3nt: TGTGCCAGCACTAAAGCGGGGCGAGATACGCAGTATTTT
CDR3aa: CASTKAGRDTQYF

d_gene: NA
v_gene: TRBV19
j_gene: TRBJ1-2
abundance: few
CDR3nt: TGTGCCAGTAGTATAGCCCAGGGAGGAGGCTACACCTTC
CDR3aa: CASSIAQGGGYTF

d_gene: TRBD1
v_gene: TRBV7-2
j_gene: TRBJ2-7
abundance: few
CDR3nt: TGTGCCAGCAGCGGACGCAGGGGGTCTACCCACGAGCAGTACTTC
CDR3aa: CASSGRRGSTHEQYF

d_gene: TRBD2
v_gene: TRBV27
j_gene: TRBJ2-7
abundance: NA
CDR3nt: TGTGCCAGCAGCCGTCTCCCAGACGGGGCGGGGGCCTACGAGCAGTACTTC
CDR3aa: CASSRLPDGAGAYEQYF

d_gene: TRBD2
v_gene: TRBV14
j_gene: TRBJ2-1
abundance: NA
CDR3nt: TGTGCCAGCAGCCACATAGCGGGAGGCCAATACAATGAGCAGTTCTTC
CDR3aa: CASSHIAGGQYNEQFF

d_gene: NA
v_gene: TRBV29-1
j_gene: TRBJ1-1
abundance: NA
CDR3nt: TGCAGCGTTGAAGACACAGTGAGGGACACTGAAGCTTTCTTT
CDR3aa: CSVEDTVRDTEAFF

d_gene: NA
v_gene: TRBV10-3
j_gene: TRBJ2-5
abundance: once
CDR3nt: TGTGCCATCAAGGGGGGAAAACAAGAGACCCAGTACTTC
CDR3aa: CAIKGGKQETQYF

d_gene: NA
v_gene: TRBV7-3
j_gene: TRBJ2-2
abundance: NA
CDR3nt: TGTGCCAGCAGCCTCCAGGGATACCCGTCCGGGGAGCTGTTTTTT
CDR3aa: CASSLQGYPSGELFF

d_gene: TRBD1
v_gene: TRBV7-8
j_gene: TRBJ2-5
abundance: NA
CDR3nt: TGTGCCAGCAGGGAGACGACAGGGGGCTGGGAGACCCAGTACTTC
CDR3aa: CASRETTGGWETQYF

d_gene: NA
v_gene: TRBV6-2/TRBV6-3
j_gene: TRBJ2-5
abundance: NA
CDR3nt: TGTGCCAGCAGGACTACGCACCAGACCCAGTACTTC
CDR3aa: CASRTTHQTQYF

d_gene: NA
v_gene: TRBV11-3
j_gene: TRBJ2-3
abundance: few
CDR3nt: TGTGCCAGCAGCTTTTACGGCCAGAGCACAGATACGCAGTATTTT
CDR3aa: CASSFYGQSTDTQYF

d_gene: TRBD2
v_gene: TRBV28
j_gene: TRBJ2-1
abundance: NA
CDR3nt: TGTGCCAGCAGTTTAGGGGCGGGAGGGACCTACAATGCGCAGTTCTTC
CDR3aa: CASSLGAGGTYNAQFF

d_gene: TRBD1
v_gene: TRBV5-5
j_gene: TRBJ2-5
abundance: few
CDR3nt: TGTGCCAGCAGCTTTGTGACAGGGAAGGGGGAGACCCAGTACTTC
CDR3aa: CASSFVTGKGETQYF

d_gene: TRBD1
v_gene: TRBV6-8
j_gene: TRBJ1-4
abundance: few
CDR3nt: TGTGCCAGCAGTTACGGGACAGGCGAAAAACTGTTTTTT
CDR3aa: CASSYGTGEKLFF

d_gene: NA
v_gene: TRBV5-1
j_gene: TRBJ2-2
abundance: few
CDR3nt: TGCGCCAGCAGCATCTACAGGGACCTGAACACCGGGGAGCTGTTTTTT
CDR3aa: CASSIYRDLNTGELFF

d_gene: NA
v_gene: TRBV20-1
j_gene: TRBJ1-1
abundance: NA
CDR3nt: TGCAGTGCCCCCCCCGGACCTCGCGGCACTGAAGCTTTCTTT
CDR3aa: CSAPPGPRGTEAFF

d_gene: NA
v_gene: TRBV12-3/TRBV12-4
j_gene: TRBJ1-5
abundance: NA
CDR3nt: TGTGCCAGCAGTTTAAGAGTAATGGCGGCAGACAATCAGCCCCAGCATTTT
CDR3aa: CASSLRVMAADNQPQHF

d_gene: TRBD2
v_gene: TRBV28
j_gene: TRBJ2-1
abundance: NA
CDR3nt: TGTGCCAGCAGTTTATCGGGTAGCGGGGTCGACAATGAGCAGTTCTTC
CDR3aa: CASSLSGSGVDNEQFF

d_gene: NA
v_gene: TRBV28
j_gene: TRBJ2-5
abundance: NA
CDR3nt: TGTGCCAGCAGGTTAGGGGGGAAAGAGACCCAGTACTTC
CDR3aa: CASRLGGKETQYF

d_gene: NA
v_gene: TRBV29-1
j_gene: TRBJ1-2
abundance: NA
CDR3nt: TGCAGCGTTGAGACGTACGGGGACTATGGCTACACCTTC
CDR3aa: CSVETYGDYGYTF

d_gene: NA
v_gene: TRBV6-5
j_gene: TRBJ1-5
abundance: few
CDR3nt: TGTGCCACCTCTGGGGGTGGGAAGGACGGTCAGCCCCAGCATTTT
CDR3aa: CATSGGGKDGQPQHF

d_gene: NA
v_gene: TRBV28
j_gene: TRBJ1-2
abundance: few
CDR3nt: TGTGCCACCGGGGGGCTTTATGGCTACACCTTC
CDR3aa: CATGGLYGYTF

d_gene: NA
v_gene: TRBV27
j_gene: TRBJ1-2
abundance: few
CDR3nt: TGTGCCAGCAGTTTATCCGTCGGGGACTATGACTATGGCTACACCTTC
CDR3aa: CASSLSVGDYDYGYTF

d_gene: TRBD1
v_gene: TRBV12-3/TRBV12-4
j_gene: TRBJ1-2
abundance: NA
CDR3nt: TGTGCCAGCAGTTTTAGGGGGCGAGATGGCTACACCTTC
CDR3aa: CASSFRGRDGYTF

d_gene: NA
v_gene: TRBV4-1
j_gene: TRBJ1-2
abundance: NA
CDR3nt: TGCGCCAGCAGCCAAGTCCCACGGGGCGCTGGCTACACCTTC
CDR3aa: CASSQVPRGAGYTF

d_gene: TRBD1
v_gene: TRBV5-1
j_gene: TRBJ2-7
abundance: few
CDR3nt: TGCGCCAGCAGCACACTGCAGGGGACAGGGGCTCGGTACGAGCAGTACTTC
CDR3aa: CASSTLQGTGARYEQYF